These T cell receptor beta chains were read from a single sample in a study of blood T cell repertoires in COVID-19. Produced via immunoSEQ multiplex PCR; TCRdb's table is partial and in-frame only. The table shows more than 250,000 clones, with around 90% occurring only once. Source material: PBMCs or T cells enriched from blood (not recorded which). Every receptor here comes from a woman in her forties who had recovered from COVID-19. Each CDR3 is given with its conserved first and last residue. Each record gives: V gene, J gene, CDR3 protein.

>TRBV29-1|TRBJ1-2
CSVVGGADYGYTF
>TRBV19|TRBJ2-5
CASSMVPAVEETQYF
>TRBV2|TRBJ2-5
CASSLSGRAGETQYF
>TRBV5-1|TRBJ2-7
CASSLETGGGTYEQYF
>TRBV29-1|TRBJ1-1
CSARPRGSETEAFF
>TRBV7-2|TRBJ1-4
CASSLTGGSAEKLFF
>TRBV6-5|TRBJ1-5
CASSSRATGNDQPQHF
>TRBV7-3|TRBJ2-7
CASSLGSRDEQYF
>TRBV5-1|TRBJ1-2
CASSLVPGQGAEGYTF
>TRBV11-2|TRBJ2-7
CASSLGPPSYEQYF
>TRBV7-2|TRBJ2-2
CASSLDGYSGSSTGELFF
>TRBV27|TRBJ1-5
CASSRTPGGNQPQHF
>TRBV5-8|TRBJ1-3
CASSSSRLNTIYF
>TRBV5-8|TRBJ2-3
CASSSGQTSTDTQYF
>TRBV19|TRBJ1-1
CASSKNQQELNTEAFF
>TRBV9|TRBJ1-1
CASSFTENTEAFF
>TRBV27|TRBJ1-1
CASSHRQENTEAFF
>TRBV7-8|TRBJ1-6
CASSSPRGSSYNSPLHF
>TRBV29-1|TRBJ1-1
CSVAGVGTEAFF
>TRBV28|TRBJ1-5
CASSLGRGTQPQHF
>TRBV10-1|TRBJ2-1
CASSESTRTSGNNEQFF
>TRBV13|TRBJ2-6
CASSRDRGHNVLTF
>TRBV7-2|TRBJ1-6
CASRIDSGGSPLHF
>TRBV3-1/TRBV3-2|TRBJ2-5
CASSQDSTGGGWETQYF
>TRBV2|TRBJ2-7
CASSWRESPEQYF
>TRBV2|TRBJ1-5
CASSEEGAYSNQPQHF
>TRBV29-1|TRBJ2-1
CSVEARQGGDNEQFF
>TRBV6-2/TRBV6-3|TRBJ2-5
CASSYDSVETQYF
>TRBV5-1|TRBJ2-1
CASSSAGLYNEQFF
>TRBV7-2|TRBJ2-5
CASSDQTGFAETQYF
>TRBV10-1|TRBJ2-5
CASSDLQRSQETQYF
>TRBV11-2|TRBJ2-1
CASSLGRNNEQFF
>TRBV19|TRBJ1-4
CASSDRGRDEKLFF
>TRBV28|TRBJ2-5
CASSPPSGTHQETQYF
>TRBV2|TRBJ2-7
CASSALRLASYEQYF
>TRBV6-5|TRBJ1-6
CASSYSNRVNSPLHF
>TRBV15|TRBJ1-5
CATSRVGGGTNQPQHF
>TRBV2|TRBJ2-5
CASTQGLWTRPREEETQYF
>TRBV28|TRBJ2-5
CASRLRDTSYQETQYF
>TRBV2|TRBJ2-6
CASRNAVSGSGANVLTF
>TRBV6-4|TRBJ2-1
CASSDGGRPRNEQFF
>TRBV7-3|TRBJ2-5
CASSLGSGQETQYF
>TRBV30|TRBJ1-4
CASTRQGDEKLFF
>TRBV5-6|TRBJ1-1
CASSLDGGARNTEAFF
>TRBV7-2|TRBJ1-3
CASSFGRAAGNTIYF
>TRBV5-1|TRBJ2-7
CASSLVGQLYEQYF
>TRBV6-1|TRBJ1-1
CASSEGMGRWTEAFF
>TRBV11-2|TRBJ2-2
CASSLGGATGELFF
>TRBV19|TRBJ2-7
CASSRGQGPYEQYF
>TRBV7-2|TRBJ1-1
CASSLGAGGVSEAFF
>TRBV29-1|TRBJ2-3
CSVESYSTDTQYF
>TRBV5-1|TRBJ2-3
CASSLGLAGEPDTQYF
>TRBV4-2|TRBJ2-1
CASSWTSGNNEQFF
>TRBV6-5|TRBJ2-3
CASSRTATTPDTQYF